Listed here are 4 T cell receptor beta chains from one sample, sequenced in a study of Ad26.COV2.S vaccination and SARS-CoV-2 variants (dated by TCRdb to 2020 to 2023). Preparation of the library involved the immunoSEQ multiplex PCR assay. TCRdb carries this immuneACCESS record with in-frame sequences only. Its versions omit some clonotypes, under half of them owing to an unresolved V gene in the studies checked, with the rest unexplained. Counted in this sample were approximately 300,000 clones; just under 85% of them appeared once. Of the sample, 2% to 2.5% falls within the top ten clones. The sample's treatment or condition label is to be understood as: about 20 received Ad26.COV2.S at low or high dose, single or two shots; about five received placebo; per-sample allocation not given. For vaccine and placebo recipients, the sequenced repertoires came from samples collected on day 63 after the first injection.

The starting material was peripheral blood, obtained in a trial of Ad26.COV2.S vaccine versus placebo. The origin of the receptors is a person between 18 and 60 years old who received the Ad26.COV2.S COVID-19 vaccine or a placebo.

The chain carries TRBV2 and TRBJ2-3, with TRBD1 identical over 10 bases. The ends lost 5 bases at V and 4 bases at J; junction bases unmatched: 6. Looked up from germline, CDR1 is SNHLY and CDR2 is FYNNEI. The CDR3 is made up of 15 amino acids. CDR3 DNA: TGTGCCAGCAGTATTCGGACAGGGGGTGCAGATACGCAGTATTTT. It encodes CASSIRTGGADTQYF.

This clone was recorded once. The CDR3 nucleotides read TGTGCCAGCAGCTTAGTGAGGACAGGGGCCCAGCCCCAGCATTTT. Amino acid sequence: CASSLVRTGAQPQHF. V and J are TRBV7-2 and TRBJ1-5; 9 bases match TRBD1. The CDR3 length is 15 residues. Germline CDR1 is SGHTA and CDR2 is FQGNSA. V dropped 1 base and J dropped 7; count of bases not matched to a gene: 5.

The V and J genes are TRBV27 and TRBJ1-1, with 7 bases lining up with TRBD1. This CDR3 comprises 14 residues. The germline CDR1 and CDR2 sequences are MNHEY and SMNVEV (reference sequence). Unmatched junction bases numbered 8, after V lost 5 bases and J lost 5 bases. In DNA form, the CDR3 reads TGTGCCAGCAGTCCATTGACAGGGAAGACTGAAGCTTTCTTT. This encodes CASSPLTGKTEAFF.

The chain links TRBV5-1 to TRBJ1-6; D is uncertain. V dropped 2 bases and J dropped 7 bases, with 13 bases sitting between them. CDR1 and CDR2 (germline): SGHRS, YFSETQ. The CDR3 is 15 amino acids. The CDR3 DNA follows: TGCGCCAGCAGCTTCAGGTCTGACGACAATTCACCCCTCCACTTT. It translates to CASSFRSDDNSPLHF.